This TCR beta chain was obtained from a study of PD-L1 blockade in urothelial cancer (dated by TCRdb to the late 2010s). Concerning the study at large: All patients started therapy in about 2014 and received atezolizumab 1,200 mg intravenously every 3 weeks. About 85% of the 29 patients were identified as males with urothelial cancer of bladder origin, and a prior smoking history was reported by 18 of 29 patients. Patients had an ECOG performance status of 0 or 1 and had received between 0 and 3 prior chemotherapy regimens. Blood samples were analyzed at 3 weeks after treatment start (second dose) and at 6 weeks after treatment start. Blood samples yielded a median of 141,255 T cells and around 83,000 unique TCRs, with median clonality approximately 0.08. An exploratory multi-omic analysis was conducted of the somatic, immune and clinical correlates of response to PD-L1 blockade with atezolizumab in urothelial cancer. Pretreatment tumor samples, along with matched peripheral blood collected serially before and after atezolizumab treatment, underwent TCR sequencing. Progression-free survival longer than 6 months counted as durable clinical benefit, and TCR features were additionally tested against both progression-free and overall survival. In the same patients, pretreatment tumors underwent whole exome sequencing and RNA sequencing in addition to TCR sequencing. Durable clinical benefit was achieved by nine patients and was not achieved by 20 patients. Pretreatment blood TCR-seq was available for nearly 30 patients, at least one posttreatment blood collection was obtained for roughly 25 patients, and tumor TCR-seq was available for roughly 25 patients. On the study overall, not on this receptor specifically: A pretreatment peripheral blood TCR clonality below the median was linked to improved progression-free and overall survival. Because the sample size was small (n ≈ 27) and many exploratory analyses were performed, the results are intended to be hypothesis-generating. Greater expansion of tumor-associated TCR clones in peripheral blood 3 weeks after the start of treatment was observed in patients with durable benefit (n ≈ 20, p = 0.022).

This clone showed up just once. It lacks a known antigen. No per-base quality is available; no much larger clone lies one base away. Sequences SGHVS (CDR1) and FQNEAQ (CDR2) are obtained from the germline V gene. For this chain, trimming is 6 bases at the V end and 1 base at the J end, and the number of junction bases without a gene match is 7. The CDR3 has 17 amino acids, counting the end cysteine and phenylalanine. The CDR3 DNA has 51 bases and is translated from base 1. Synthetic TCR analog templates were spiked into each PCR to estimate absolute template abundance from read counts. Using the immunoSEQ assay, TCRbeta CDR3 regions were amplified from genomic DNA with bias-controlled V and J gene primers. Sequencing of rearranged TCRbeta segments was performed at approximately 20X coverage. The source study handled its data this way. Clustering was used to correct sequencing errors, and CDR3s were annotated against IMGT to assign V, D and J genes. Downstream analyses used only productive TCRbeta rearrangements, leaving out any out-of-frame or stop-codon sequences. Clonality was calculated as one minus the Shannon entropy normalized by the log of the number of unique productive sequences. Clones differing between time points or between blood and tumor were identified by Fisher's exact test with Benjamini-Hochberg correction at adjusted p below 0.01. TCRdb mirrors the immuneACCESS table, restricted to in-frame sequences. Some clones are absent from its copies; in checked studies, under half trace to an unresolved V gene, and the reason for the others is unknown. That table is the source of V, J and clone size, and D and trimming were worked out from the DNA. For this sample the table gives some 74,000 clones, of which around four fifths were detected only once. The ten largest account for roughly 6.6% of the sample.

Explained via the paper, the time point label denotes: pretreatment peripheral blood. The cohort included about 29 patients with locally advanced or metastatic urothelial carcinoma who were treated at Memorial Sloan Kettering on a trial protocol. Peripheral blood mononuclear cells were collected from each patient pretreatment and during treatment, giving between 1 and 8 total time points per patient. The Qiagen DNeasy Blood extraction kit was used to purify genomic DNA from total PBMCs and tumor samples. PBMCs were collected pretreatment and during treatment and were isolated and stored as previously described.

This sequence was found in a man aged 40-49 years with urothelial cancer. Source: PBMCs, taken around atezolizumab (anti-PD-L1) treatment. The chain employs TRBV7-8 and TRBJ2-6; TRBD1 matches 9 bases in the middle. The nucleotide sequence reads as follows: TGTGCCAGCAGTCTCCGGGACAGGGTTTCTGGGGCCAACGTCCTGACTTTC. Its protein is CASSLRDRVSGANVLTF.